One and the same sample provided the 19 T cell receptor beta chains below, sequenced in a study of shared clonotypes between healthy human individuals. The naive CD8 fraction comprised CD45RO-negative cells positively selected for CCR7 and excluded terminally differentiated effector memory CD45RA+ cells. Here immunoSEQ multiplex PCR was the method, and the copy in TCRdb shows in-frame clones only, minus some. The data show hundreds of thousands of clones, with approximately 92% seen just once and less than 25% held by the top ten. The sample comprised naive CD8+ T cells sorted from blood. The receptor source for this set is a man between 25 and 39 years old in good health.

The chain links TRBV19 to TRBJ2-1; no firm D call. V was trimmed by 3 bases and J by 5 bases, leaving 8 bases between them. The CDR3 is 13 amino acids. The germline V gene has CDR1 LNHDA and CDR2 SQIVND (reference sequence). CDR3 region: CASSISINNEQFF. CDR3 DNA: TGTGCCAGTAGTATCTCCATTAACAATGAGCAGTTCTTC. The variable domain in full, completed from reference TRBV19 and TRBJ2-1, reads DGGITQSPKYLFRKEGQNVTLSCEQNLNHDAMYWYRQDPGQGLRLIYYSQIVNDFQKGDIAEGYSVSREKKESFPLTVTSAQKNPTAFYLCASSISINNEQFFGPGTRLTVL.

This rearrangement joins TRBV5-1 to TRBJ2-5; D is possibly TRBD1 (6 bases). Deletions cut 4 bases from V and 5 bases from J, with 18 bases between. This CDR3 contains 15 residues. Germline CDR1 and CDR2: SGHRS and YFSETQ. DNA of the CDR3: TGCGCCAGCAGCGCGGACAGCCCAAGGAGGGAGACCCAGTACTTC. Residues: CASSADSPRRETQYF.

This rearrangement joins TRBV4-1 to TRBJ2-7; a weak D match, TRBD1 (5 bases). There are 14 residues in the CDR3. The V and J ends lost 4 bases and 4 bases respectively, with 14 bases between them. The germline V gene encodes CDR1 MGHRA and CDR2 YSYEKL. CDR3 sequence (DNA): TGCGCCAGCAGCCTCGGCCTAGGGGTTTACGAGCAGTACTTC. Its protein product is CASSLGLGVYEQYF.

The genes are TRBV5-1 and TRBJ2-5; D unresolved. The V end was cut by 3 bases, the J end by 4 bases, with 19 bases between. There are 16 residues in the CDR3. Germline values: CDR1 SGHRS, CDR2 YFSETQ. In DNA, the CDR3 is TGCGCCAGCAGCTCCTACCGCGTCGAAGCAGGAGAGACCCAGTACTTC. Its protein is CASSSYRVEAGETQYF.

CDR3 amino acids: CASSLADPYEQYF. In DNA, the CDR3 is TGTGCCAGCAGCTTGGCAGATCCCTACGAGCAGTACTTC. The V call is TRBV5-5, the J call TRBJ2-7, with D unresolved. The V end was cut by 0 bases, the J end by 2 bases, with 6 bases between. The CDR3 runs to 13 residues. Germline V lookup: CDR1 SGHKS, CDR2 YYEKEE (reference sequence). Full variable domain (outside the CDR3, taken from reference TRBV5-5 and TRBJ2-7): DAGVTQSPTHLIKTRGQQVTLRCSPISGHKSVSWYQQVLGQGPQFIFQYYEKEERGRGNFPDRFSARQFPNYSSELNVNALLLGDSALYLCASSLADPYEQYFGPGTRLTVT.

As to this clone: A far larger clone is off by one base, so a read error is likely. The chain uses TRBV28 and TRBJ2-3, with 10 bases identical to TRBD2. The CDR3 runs to 15 residues. CDR1 is MDHEN and CDR2 is SYDVKM in the germline V gene. The V segment lost 6 bases and the J segment 1 base; nucleotides outside the gene matches: 4. This CDR3 is CASRDGTSGTDTQYF. The CDR3 region has the DNA TGTGCCAGCAGGGACGGGACTAGCGGCACAGATACGCAGTATTTT.

The chain carries TRBV7-9 and TRBJ2-3, with TRBD1 as a possible D gene (6 bases). V was pared by 7 bases and J by 4 bases, with 21 bases between. The CDR3 consists of 16 residues. The V gene's germline CDR1 is SEHNR and CDR2 FQNEAQ (reference sequence). CDR3 loop: CASNILDRGTADTQYF. CDR3 nucleotide sequence: TGTGCCAGCAACATACTGGACAGAGGGACGGCAGATACGCAGTATTTT.

The chain joins TRBV6-1 to TRBJ2-3; either TRBD1 or TRBD2 may fit D (5 bases each). The CDR3 is 16 amino acids. Germline V gives CDR1 MNHNS, CDR2 SASEGT. V lost 1 base, J lost 0 bases, and 11 bases lay in between. The CDR3 sequence is CASSEVGDRSTDTQYF. CDR3 bases: TGTGCCAGCAGTGAAGTTGGGGACCGTAGCACAGATACGCAGTATTTT.

This clone was seen just once. The rearrangement uses TRBV6-1 and TRBJ2-1, with D maybe TRBD2 (5 bases). Per germline, CDR1 MNHNS and CDR2 SASEGT. Trimming left V 11 bases short and J 7 bases short, with 24 bases between. The CDR3 has 15 amino acids. CDR3 region: CAGFRSSIRRNEQFF. The CDR3 bases are TGTGCCGGGTTCCGCTCTAGTATTCGGAGGAATGAGCAGTTCTTC.

The chain links TRBV5-6 to TRBJ2-1; 8 positions agree with TRBD1. V was pared by 7 bases and J by 4 bases, with 13 bases of the junction left unmatched. CDR1 is SGHDT and CDR2 is YYEEEE in the germline V gene. The CDR3 has 16 amino acids. Here the CDR3 reads CASYASGQAIYNEQFF. The CDR3 nucleotides are TGTGCCAGCTACGCCTCGGGACAGGCGATATACAATGAGCAGTTCTTC.

The chain recombines TRBV6-1 with TRBJ1-2, with 8 bases identical to TRBD1. This CDR3 has 13 residues. The V and J ends lost 5 bases and 8 bases, in that order; junction bases with no gene match: 7. The germline CDR1 and CDR2 sequences are MNHNS and SASEGT. CDR3 residues: CASSLTGVHGYTF. Written as DNA, the CDR3 is TGTGCCAGCAGTTTGACAGGGGTTCACGGCTACACCTTC.

This rearrangement joins TRBV19 to TRBJ2-7; D possibly matches TRBD1 or TRBD2 (6 bases each). The CDR3 is 14 amino acids. The ends were cut back, 5 bases at V and 5 bases at J, with 16 bases in the middle. Germline CDR1 and CDR2: LNHDA and SQIVND (reference sequence). The CDR3 nucleotides read TGTGCCAGTAGTCTCGGGGGCAGGGCACACGAGCAGTACTTC. Translating gives CASSLGGRAHEQYF.

The rearrangement links TRBV4-1 to TRBJ1-2; a weak D match, TRBD1 (5 bases). Trimming shortened V by 1 base and J by 3 bases, and 12 bases separated the two germline ends. Germline assignment: CDR1 MGHRA and CDR2 YSYEKL. This CDR3 spans 15 amino acids. The CDR3 reads CASSQALGDHYGYTF. The CDR3 region has the DNA TGCGCCAGCAGCCAAGCGTTAGGGGACCACTATGGCTACACCTTC.

This clone occurred once. The rearrangement uses TRBV27 and TRBJ2-1, with 7 positions matching TRBD2. In germline, CDR1 is MNHEY, CDR2 SMNVEV (reference sequence). Losses at the gene ends were 6 bases for V and 9 bases for J; bases not matched to a gene: 11. The CDR3 is made up of 14 amino acids. The CDR3 bases are TGTGCCAGCAGAATAGCGGGTGGCATGGTTGAGCAGTTCTTC. Translated, it gives CASRIAGGMVEQFF.

V usage is TRBV9 and J usage is TRBJ2-1; D may be TRBD2 (6 bases). This CDR3 has 13 residues. V gave up 4 bases and J gave up 10 bases, with 15 bases separating them. The germline V gene has CDR1 SGDLS and CDR2 YYNGEE. Here the CDR3 DNA reads TGTGCCAGCAGCACTAGCCGGCCCGGGGAGCAGTTCTTC. Amino acid sequence: CASSTSRPGEQFF.

The table lists this clone with a count of one. V usage is TRBV2 and J usage is TRBJ1-4; D gene unclear. CDR3 length equals 12 residues. Germline V lookup: CDR1 SNHLY, CDR2 FYNNEI. V was pared by 4 bases and J by 5 bases, with 5 bases between. CDR3 sequence reads: CASSVENEKLFF. DNA for the CDR3: TGTGCCAGCAGTGTAGAGAATGAAAAACTGTTTTTT.

The chain uses TRBV10-3 and TRBJ2-7, with TRBD1 identical over 8 bases. The CDR3 covers 14 residues. The ends lost 10 bases at V and 2 bases at J; junction bases unmatched: 10. Per germline, CDR1 ENHRY and CDR2 SYGVKD. The CDR3 here is CATQGAGEAYEQYF. For the CDR3, the DNA is TGTGCCACCCAGGGGGCAGGGGAGGCCTACGAGCAGTACTTC.

This clone is a singleton in its sample. The J gene is TRBJ2-7, the V gene TRBV7-2, with a weak D call TRBD2 (6 bases). Germline V lookup: CDR1 SGHTA, CDR2 FQGNSA. V dropped 3 bases and J dropped 3 bases, with 15 bases sitting between them. This CDR3 has 15 residues. In DNA, the CDR3 is TGTGCCAGCAGCTTTCTCGGTTTAGCGGACTACGAGCAGTACTTC. Translating it yields CASSFLGLADYEQYF.

The chain has TRBV7-9 and TRBJ1-4; 7 bases align to TRBD1. Per the germline V gene, CDR1 is SEHNR and CDR2 is FQNEAQ (reference sequence). V lost 4 bases, J lost 6 bases, and 11 bases stayed unmatched. The CDR3 is made up of 16 amino acids. CDR3 in DNA: TGTGCCAGCAGCTCGAATAGAGGGGGCGTCGATGAAAAACTGTTTTTT. This codes for CASSSNRGGVDEKLFF. The full variable domain, rest sourced from reference TRBV7-9 and TRBJ1-4, is DTGVSQNPRHKITKRGQNVTFRCDPISEHNRLYWYRQTLGQGPEFLTYFQNEAQLEKSRLLSDRFSAERPKGSFSTLEIQRTEQGDSAMYLCASSSNRGGVDEKLFFGSGTQLSVL.